These T cell receptor beta chains were read from a single sample in a study of neoadjuvant anti-PD-1 for oral cavity cancer. The table came from immunoSEQ multiplex PCR; TCRdb's copy has only in-frame clones and leaves some out. The sample has around 62,000 clones; more than 65% are singletons. The source material was PBMCs, sampled before nivolumab (anti-PD-1) treatment. The source is a person between 40 and 80 years old with oral cavity squamous cell carcinoma. Both conserved end residues are part of each CDR3. The D gene is left open where the match is weak. The size field is filled for only some rows; it gives once, few, many or a size class.

clone_size,j_call,cdr3_length,d_call,v_call,cdr3_aa,cdr3_nt
.,TRBJ1-5,13,.,TRBV29-1,CSVGETDYQPQHF,TGCAGCGTTGGTGAGACTGATTATCAGCCCCAGCATTTT
.,TRBJ2-5,11,.,TRBV14,CASSLKETQYF,TGTGCCAGCAGCCTGAAAGAGACCCAGTACTTC
.,TRBJ2-7,11,.,TRBV25-1,CASGGPREQYF,TGTGCCAGCGGGGGCCCGCGGGAGCAGTACTTC
.,TRBJ2-2,17,TRBD1,TRBV10-3,CAISEATGGRDTGELFF,TGTGCCATCAGTGAGGCAACAGGGGGCAGGGACACCGGGGAGCTGTTTTTT
few,TRBJ1-1,15,.,TRBV18,CASSHRQKENTEAFF,TGTGCCAGCTCACACCGACAGAAGGAGAACACTGAAGCTTTCTTT
few,TRBJ1-4,12,.,TRBV28,CASSSGGRELFF,TGTGCCAGCAGTTCCGGGGGCCGGGAACTGTTTTTT
.,TRBJ1-1,16,.,TRBV5-6,CASSFGAGGRNTEAFF,TGTGCCAGCAGCTTTGGGGCGGGGGGCAGGAACACTGAAGCTTTCTTT
.,TRBJ1-4,15,.,TRBV6-1,CASSETGRKNEKLFF,TGTGCCAGCAGTGAGACCGGACGGAAAAATGAAAAACTGTTTTTT
.,TRBJ2-1,12,TRBD2,TRBV5-4,CASSLDRLAEFF,TGTGCCAGCAGCTTGGACCGACTAGCCGAGTTCTTC
.,TRBJ1-5,13,.,TRBV30,CAWSHGGNQPQHF,TGTGCCTGGAGTCACGGGGGGAATCAGCCCCAGCATTTT
few,TRBJ2-1,13,TRBD2,TRBV5-4,CASSWGGANEQFF,TGTGCCAGCAGCTGGGGGGGAGCCAATGAGCAGTTCTTC
.,TRBJ1-4,14,TRBD1,TRBV7-6,CASSLSGGPEKLFF,TGTGCCAGCAGCCTATCAGGGGGGCCTGAAAAACTGTTTTTT
once,TRBJ2-7,13,TRBD1,TRBV10-2,CASNSQGDYEQYF,TGCGCCAGCAATTCCCAGGGGGACTACGAGCAGTACTTC
few,TRBJ2-2,15,TRBD2,TRBV14,CASSLGAGATGELFF,TGTGCCAGCAGCCTTGGAGCGGGGGCGACCGGGGAGCTGTTTTTT
.,TRBJ1-1,14,.,TRBV28,CASSLLHLNTEAFF,TGTGCCAGCAGTTTACTCCATTTGAACACTGAAGCTTTCTTT
few,TRBJ1-1,13,.,TRBV11-2,CASSETGNTEAFF,TGTGCCAGCAGCGAGACAGGAAACACTGAAGCTTTCTTT
.,TRBJ2-1,14,TRBD2,TRBV7-3,CASSLSGGPVEQFF,TGTGCCAGCAGTTTGTCGGGAGGCCCTGTTGAGCAGTTCTTC
.,TRBJ2-1,15,TRBD2,TRBV2,CASSLTSGGFAEQFF,TGTGCCAGCAGTTTAACTAGCGGGGGGTTCGCGGAGCAGTTCTTC
once,TRBJ2-1,16,.,TRBV9,CASSVEGSSSYNEQFF,TGTGCCAGCAGCGTAGAGGGGTCGAGCTCCTACAATGAGCAGTTCTTC
.,TRBJ2-7,14,.,TRBV6-5,CASRTIGVSYEQYF,TGTGCCAGCAGGACCATAGGGGTCTCCTACGAGCAGTACTTC
.,TRBJ1-1,13,.,TRBV19,CASSARDNTEAFF,TGTGCCAGTAGTGCCCGGGACAACACTGAAGCTTTCTTT
.,TRBJ1-5,15,.,TRBV28,CASSRGTNSNQPQHF,TGTGCCAGCTCCCGCGGGACTAATAGCAATCAGCCCCAGCATTTT
once,TRBJ1-2,13,.,TRBV14,CASSQDGYYGYTF,TGTGCCAGCAGCCAAGACGGGTACTATGGCTACACCTTC
.,TRBJ1-5,15,.,TRBV6-4,CASSLNRQVNQPQHF,TGTGCCAGCAGTCTGAACCGACAGGTTAATCAGCCCCAGCATTTT
.,TRBJ2-1,13,.,TRBV7-2,CASSLQRYNEQFF,TGTGCCAGCAGCTTGCAGCGGTACAATGAGCAGTTCTTC
.,TRBJ2-2,17,.,TRBV5-4,CASSSAGTRSGTGELFF,TGTGCCAGCAGTTCGGCCGGGACCAGGTCGGGGACCGGGGAGCTGTTTTTT
.,TRBJ1-3,15,.,TRBV25-1,CASSEYRGGRNTIYF,TGTGCCAGCAGTGAATATAGAGGTGGGCGAAACACCATATATTTT
.,TRBJ2-1,15,TRBD2,TRBV5-4,CASSLEAGGRSEQFF,TGTGCCAGCAGCTTGGAGGCGGGAGGGCGGAGTGAGCAGTTCTTC
.,TRBJ1-1,13,.,TRBV10-2,CASSLGTGTEAFF,TGCGCCAGCAGCCTCGGCACTGGGACTGAAGCTTTCTTT
once,TRBJ1-6,18,TRBD1,TRBV11-2,CASSTTRTGGIGNSPLHF,TGTGCCAGCAGCACAACCCGAACAGGGGGAATTGGGAATTCACCCCTCCACTTT
.,TRBJ2-7,13,TRBD2,TRBV30,CAWNSGRSYEQYF,TGTGCCTGGAATAGCGGGAGATCCTACGAGCAGTACTTC
.,TRBJ1-4,11,.,TRBV14,CASSTGPKLFF,TGTGCCAGCAGCACAGGCCCCAAGCTGTTTTTT
.,TRBJ1-1,16,.,TRBV9,CASSVESGLGNTEAFF,TGTGCCAGCAGCGTAGAATCGGGTTTAGGGAACACTGAAGCTTTCTTT
.,TRBJ1-1,14,.,TRBV5-6,CASSLGGQNEVAFF,TGTGCCAGCAGCTTAGGGGGACAAAACGAGGTAGCTTTCTTT
.,TRBJ1-1,14,.,TRBV18,CASSPSDSGTEAFF,TGTGCCAGCTCACCCTCAGACAGCGGCACTGAAGCTTTCTTT
.,TRBJ1-5,12,.,TRBV6-5,CASRRGNQPQHF,TGTGCCAGCAGACGGGGCAATCAGCCCCAGCATTTT
.,TRBJ2-5,13,.,TRBV7-2,CASSFGRQETQYF,TGTGCCAGCAGCTTTGGCAGACAAGAGACCCAGTACTTC
.,TRBJ2-6,16,.,TRBV19,CASSIALGAGANVLTF,TGTGCCAGTAGTATAGCCTTGGGGGCAGGGGCCAACGTCCTGACTTTC
.,TRBJ2-3,13,.,TRBV6-4,CASSQLTGDTQYF,TGTGCCAGCAGCCAGTTAACCGGGGATACGCAGTATTTT
.,TRBJ2-1,14,TRBD2,TRBV7-2,CASSLGGGNNEQFF,TGTGCCAGCAGCTTAGGCGGGGGGAACAATGAGCAGTTCTTC
medium-sized,TRBJ2-1,12,.,TRBV4-1,CASLGTKDEQFF,TGCGCCAGCCTTGGTACCAAGGATGAGCAGTTCTTC
.,TRBJ1-1,16,TRBD1,TRBV5-1,CASSLGGGNSKPSAFF,TGCGCCAGCAGTCTAGGGGGCGGGAATTCCAAACCTAGCGCTTTCTTT
few,TRBJ1-4,14,TRBD1,TRBV13,CASSLRQGNEKLFF,TGTGCCAGCAGCTTACGACAGGGGAACGAAAAACTGTTTTTT
.,TRBJ2-4,14,.,TRBV28,CASSRSLAKNIQYF,TGTGCCAGCAGTAGGAGTCTAGCCAAAAACATTCAGTACTTC
once,TRBJ2-7,15,.,TRBV19,CASSIAQQFTYEQYF,TGTGCCAGTAGTATAGCCCAACAGTTTACCTACGAGCAGTACTTC
few,TRBJ2-7,12,.,TRBV7-9,CASSLARTEQYF,TGTGCCAGCAGCTTAGCAAGGACCGAGCAGTACTTC
.,TRBJ2-2,16,TRBD1,TRBV6-1,CASSEVETGYPGELFF,TGTGCCAGCAGTGAAGTCGAGACAGGGTACCCCGGGGAGCTGTTTTTT
.,TRBJ2-5,20,TRBD2,TRBV27,CASSRTAPRGLAGLQETQYF,TGTGCCAGCAGTAGGACGGCCCCCCGGGGACTAGCGGGGCTCCAAGAGACCCAGTACTTC
.,TRBJ2-1,13,.,TRBV7-9,CASSFSVGNEQFF,TGTGCCAGCAGCTTTTCCGTGGGGAATGAGCAGTTCTTC
.,TRBJ1-3,15,.,TRBV5-4,CASSLGPTGGNTIYF,TGTGCCAGCAGCTTGGGGCCGACGGGCGGAAACACCATATATTTT